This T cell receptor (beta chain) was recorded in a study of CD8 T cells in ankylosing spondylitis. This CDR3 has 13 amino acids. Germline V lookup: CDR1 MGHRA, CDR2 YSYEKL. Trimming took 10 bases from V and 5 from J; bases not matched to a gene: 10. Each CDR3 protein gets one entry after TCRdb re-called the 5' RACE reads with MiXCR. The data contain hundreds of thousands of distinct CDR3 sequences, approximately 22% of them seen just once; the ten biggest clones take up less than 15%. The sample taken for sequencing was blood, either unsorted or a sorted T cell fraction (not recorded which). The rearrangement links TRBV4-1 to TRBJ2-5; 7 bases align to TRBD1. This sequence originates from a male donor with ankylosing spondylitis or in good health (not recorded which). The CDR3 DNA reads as TGCGCCACCCGACCGACAGGGAGTGAGACCCAGTACTTC. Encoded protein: CATRPTGSETQYF.